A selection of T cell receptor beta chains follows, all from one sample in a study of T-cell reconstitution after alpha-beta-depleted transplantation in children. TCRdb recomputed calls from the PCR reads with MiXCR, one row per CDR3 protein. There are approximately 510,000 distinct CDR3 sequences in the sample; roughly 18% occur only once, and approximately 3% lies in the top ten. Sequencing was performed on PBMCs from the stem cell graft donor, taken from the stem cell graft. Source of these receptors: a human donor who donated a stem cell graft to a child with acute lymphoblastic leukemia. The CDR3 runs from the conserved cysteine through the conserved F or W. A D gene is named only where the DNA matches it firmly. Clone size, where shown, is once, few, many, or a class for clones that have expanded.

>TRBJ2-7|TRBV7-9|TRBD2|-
TGTGCCAGCAGCTTAGTTACTAGCGGGGGCTCCTACGAGCAGTACTTC
CASSLVTSGGSYEQYF
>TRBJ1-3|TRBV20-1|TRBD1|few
TGCAGTGCTGCAGACAGGGAGGGCGTCGCTGGAAACACCATATATTTT
CSAADREGVAGNTIYF
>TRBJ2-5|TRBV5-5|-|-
TGTGCCAGCAGGCCACCCGGGCGGGGTCGGACCCAGTACTTC
CASRPPGRGRTQYF
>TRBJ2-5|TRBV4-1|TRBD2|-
TGCGCCAGCAGCCAGTTAGCGGGAGGTGGGGAAGAGACCCAGTACTTC
CASSQLAGGGEETQYF
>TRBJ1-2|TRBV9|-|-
TGTGCCAGCAGCGTAGATGGGGAAGACTATGGCTACACCTTC
CASSVDGEDYGYTF
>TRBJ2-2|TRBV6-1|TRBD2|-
TGTGCCAGCAATGTAGCGGGGGAGACCGGGGAGCTGTTTTTT
CASNVAGETGELFF
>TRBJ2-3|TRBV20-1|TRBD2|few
TGCAGTGCTAGCTCGGCCTGGACTAGCGGGTTTACCACAGATACGCAGTATTTT
CSASSAWTSGFTTDTQYF
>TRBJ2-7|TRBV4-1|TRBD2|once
TGCGCCAGCAGCCAATATATGAAACGGACTAGCGAGACCTACGAGCAGTACTTC
CASSQYMKRTSETYEQYF
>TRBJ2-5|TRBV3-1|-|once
TGTGCCAGCAGCCCCGGAGACCAGGGGAGAGAGACCCAGTACTTC
CASSPGDQGRETQYF
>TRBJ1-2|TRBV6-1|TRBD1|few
TGTGCCAGCAGCACTGACAGGGGATTCAACTATGGCTACACCTTC
CASSTDRGFNYGYTF
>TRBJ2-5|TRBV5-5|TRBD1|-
TGTGCCAGCAGCTTACGGCAGGGGGCCCCAGAGACCCAGTACTTC
CASSLRQGAPETQYF
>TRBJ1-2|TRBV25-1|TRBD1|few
TGTGCCAGCAGTAGGGACAGACATGGCTACACCTTC
CASSRDRHGYTF
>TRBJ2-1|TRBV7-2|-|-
TGTGCCAGCAGCCAAGGGGCTCGGGGGCATCCCTACAATGAGCAGTTCTTC
CASSQGARGHPYNEQFF
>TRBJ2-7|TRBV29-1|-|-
TGCAGCGTCCGAAGCTCTGTCTCCTACGAGCAGTACTTC
CSVRSSVSYEQYF
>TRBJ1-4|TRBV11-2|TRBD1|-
TGTGCCAGCAGCCAGGACAGGGGCGGTAGTGAAAAACTGTTTTTT
CASSQDRGGSEKLFF
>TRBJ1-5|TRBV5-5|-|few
TGTGCCAGCAGCTTCTCAGGGCACAGCAATCAGCCCCAGCATTTT
CASSFSGHSNQPQHF
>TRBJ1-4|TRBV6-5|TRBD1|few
TGTGCCAGCAGTTACAGGGGGCTCAGCGAAAAACTGTTTTTT
CASSYRGLSEKLFF
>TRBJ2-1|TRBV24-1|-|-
TGTGCCACCAGTGATGGGGGTAAGCTTGAGCAGTTCTTC
CATSDGGKLEQFF
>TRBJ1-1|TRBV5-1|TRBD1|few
TGCGCCAGCAGCCGGGACAGGAGGTCGACCGCTGAAGCTTTCTTT
CASSRDRRSTAEAFF
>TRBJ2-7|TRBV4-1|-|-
TGCGCCAGCAGCCAAGCCCGAACCCACGAGCAGTACTTC
CASSQARTHEQYF
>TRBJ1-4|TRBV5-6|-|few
TGTGCCAGCAGTCACGTCCGGGACGCAGATGAAAAACTGTTTTTT
CASSHVRDADEKLFF
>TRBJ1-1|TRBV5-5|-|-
TGTGCCAGCAGCTCAGACGGACAGTCTCATTCTGAAGCTTTCTTT
CASSSDGQSHSEAFF
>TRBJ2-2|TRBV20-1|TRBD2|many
TGCAGTGCTAGATTTAGCGGGAGTTCCACCGGGGAGCTGTTTTTT
CSARFSGSSTGELFF
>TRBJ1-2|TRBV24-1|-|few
TGTGCCACCAGTGATTTTTACGCCAGGTCGGCTAACTATGGCTACACCTTC
CATSDFYARSANYGYTF
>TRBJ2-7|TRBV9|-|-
TGTGCCAGCAGCCCAACTAATGACTACGAGCAGTACTTC
CASSPTNDYEQYF
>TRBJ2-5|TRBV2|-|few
TGTGCCAGCTGGCTTGGAGGTGGGATGGAGACCCAGTACTTC
CASWLGGGMETQYF
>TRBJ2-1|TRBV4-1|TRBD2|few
TGCGCCAGCTCCCGCGGCCTAGCGGGGCTGGGTGAGCAGTTCTTC
CASSRGLAGLGEQFF
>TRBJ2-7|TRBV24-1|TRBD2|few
TGTGCCACCATATTCCTTAGCAGGACTAGCGAGAGCTCCTACGAGCAGTACTTC
CATIFLSRTSESSYEQYF
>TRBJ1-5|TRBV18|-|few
TGTGCCAGCTCACCGGCACCCTTCAATCAGCCCCAGCATTTT
CASSPAPFNQPQHF
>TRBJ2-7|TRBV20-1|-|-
TGCAGTGCTAGGGGTTTACAACAGTACTTC
CSARGLQQYF
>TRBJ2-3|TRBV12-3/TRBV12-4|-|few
TGTGCCAGCAGCTCAGCGGAAACTAGCACAGATACGCAGTATTTT
CASSSAETSTDTQYF
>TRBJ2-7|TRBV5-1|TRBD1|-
TGCGCCAGCAGGGCGACCGGGACAGGGGACCACGAGCAGTACTTC
CASRATGTGDHEQYF
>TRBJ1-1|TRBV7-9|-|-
TGTGCCAGCAGCTTATTAGGGATTGAGCCGGAAGCTTTCTTT
CASSLLGIEPEAFF
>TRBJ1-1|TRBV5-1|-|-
TGCGCCAGCTTCCTACACTCCGGCACTGAAGCTTTCTTT
CASFLHSGTEAFF
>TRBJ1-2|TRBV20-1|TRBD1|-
TGCAGTGCTGCCTCGGGACAGGGGGACGGCTACACCTTC
CSAASGQGDGYTF
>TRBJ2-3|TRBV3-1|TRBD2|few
TGTGCCAGCAGCCAAGAAGGTGTGGCGGGAGGACTCACAGATACGCAGTATTTT
CASSQEGVAGGLTDTQYF
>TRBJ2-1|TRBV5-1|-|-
TGCGCCAGCAGCTTGTGGGGGGGTACAGGGTCCTACAATGAGCAGTTCTTC
CASSLWGGTGSYNEQFF
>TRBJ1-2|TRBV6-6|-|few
TGTGCCAGCAGTTACGGGGAGAACTATGGCTACACCTTC
CASSYGENYGYTF
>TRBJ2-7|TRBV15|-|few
TGTGCCACCAGCAGAGATAGGGGGTACGAGCAGTACTTC
CATSRDRGYEQYF
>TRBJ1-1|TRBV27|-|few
TGTGCCAGCAGGCTTGAAGCAAACGGGAACACTGAAGCTTTCTTT
CASRLEANGNTEAFF